This note documents a single T cell receptor (beta chain) sequence. Its antigen is still unknown. The sample is drawn from a study of cytomegalovirus exposure and HLA in healthy donors. Findings of the study overall: Altogether, around 160 TCR beta chains were recorded as cytomegalovirus-associated.

PCR primers comprised 60 Vbeta and 13 Jbeta primers. Clones were read by immunoSEQ multiplex PCR, and TCRdb kept only the in-frame ones, dropping some. Of 150,000 or so clones listed, around 79% are singletons. The CDR3 length is 13 residues. Per germline, CDR1 KGHSH and CDR2 LQKENI. Trimming pared 3 bases from V and 6 bases from J, leaving 6 bases between. This receptor was taken from a man under 40 in good health and CMV-seropositive. V and J are TRBV18 and TRBJ1-6; TRBD1 might be the D (5 bases). The sequenced sample was PBMCs. CDR3 DNA sequence: TGTGCCAGCTCACCGCAGGGTAATTCACCCCTCCACTTT. This translates into CASSPQGNSPLHF.